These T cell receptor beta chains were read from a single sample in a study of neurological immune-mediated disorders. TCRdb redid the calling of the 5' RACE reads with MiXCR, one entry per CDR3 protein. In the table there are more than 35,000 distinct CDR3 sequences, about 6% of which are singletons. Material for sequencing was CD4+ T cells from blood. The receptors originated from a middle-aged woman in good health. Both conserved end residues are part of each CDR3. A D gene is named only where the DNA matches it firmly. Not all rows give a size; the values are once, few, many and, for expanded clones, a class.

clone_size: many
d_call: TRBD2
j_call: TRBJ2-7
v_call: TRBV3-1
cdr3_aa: CASSLYVPGLAGVSYEQYF
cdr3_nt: TGTGCCAGCAGCCTCTACGTCCCGGGACTAGCGGGAGTCTCCTACGAGCAGTACTTC

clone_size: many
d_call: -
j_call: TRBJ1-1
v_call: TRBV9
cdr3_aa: CASSDGGGNTEAFF
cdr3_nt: TGTGCCAGCAGCGACGGAGGGGGGAACACTGAAGCTTTCTTT

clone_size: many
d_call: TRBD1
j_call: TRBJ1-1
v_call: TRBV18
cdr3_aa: CASSGGTGPFEAFF
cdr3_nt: TGTGCCAGCTCAGGCGGGACAGGGCCATTTGAAGCTTTCTTT

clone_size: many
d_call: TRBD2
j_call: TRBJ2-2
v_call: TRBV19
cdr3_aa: CASSGRASGTGELFF
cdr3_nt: TGTGCCAGTAGCGGGAGGGCCTCGGGGACCGGGGAGCTGTTTTTT

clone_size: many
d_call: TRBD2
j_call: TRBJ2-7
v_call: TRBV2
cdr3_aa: CASSEAGGTVQYF
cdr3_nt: TGTGCCAGCAGTGAAGCGGGGGGGACTGTTCAGTACTTC

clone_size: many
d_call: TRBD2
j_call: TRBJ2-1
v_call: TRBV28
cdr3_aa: CASSLHGLAGLNEQFF
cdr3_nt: TGTGCCAGCAGTTTACATGGACTAGCGGGCCTTAATGAGCAGTTCTTC

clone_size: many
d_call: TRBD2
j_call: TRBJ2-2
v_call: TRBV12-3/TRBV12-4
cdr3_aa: CASSLRLAGGPVTGELFF
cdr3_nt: TGTGCCAGCAGTCTAAGACTAGCGGGAGGGCCGGTCACCGGGGAGCTGTTTTTT

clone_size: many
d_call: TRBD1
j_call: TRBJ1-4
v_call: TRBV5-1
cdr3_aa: CASSGTGETNEKLFF
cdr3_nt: TGCGCCAGCAGCGGGACAGGGGAAACTAATGAAAAACTGTTTTTT

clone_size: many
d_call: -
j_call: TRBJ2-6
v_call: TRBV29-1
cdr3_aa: CSVIYSSGANVLTF
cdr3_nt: TGCAGCGTTATATACAGCTCTGGGGCCAACGTCCTGACTTTC

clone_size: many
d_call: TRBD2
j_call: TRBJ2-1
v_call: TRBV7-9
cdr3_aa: CASSAGGLAGVWGEQFF
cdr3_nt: TGTGCCAGCAGCGCCGGTGGACTAGCGGGAGTATGGGGTGAGCAGTTCTTC

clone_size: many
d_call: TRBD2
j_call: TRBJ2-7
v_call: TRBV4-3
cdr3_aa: CASSQDRGLAGGLRSEQYF
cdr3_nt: TGCGCCAGCAGCCAAGATCGGGGACTAGCGGGAGGGCTAAGGTCCGAGCAGTACTTC

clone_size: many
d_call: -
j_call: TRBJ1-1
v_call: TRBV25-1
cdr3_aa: CASTSDPPRNTEAFF
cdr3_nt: TGTGCCAGCACCTCGGACCCTCCTAGGAACACTGAAGCTTTCTTT

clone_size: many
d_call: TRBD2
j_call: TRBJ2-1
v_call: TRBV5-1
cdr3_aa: CASNLASGEYNEQFF
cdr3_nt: TGCGCCAGCAACTTGGCCAGCGGGGAGTACAATGAGCAGTTCTTC

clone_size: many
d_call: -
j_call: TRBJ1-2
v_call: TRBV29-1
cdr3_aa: CSVGEDYGYTF
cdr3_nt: TGCAGCGTTGGGGAGGACTATGGCTACACCTTC

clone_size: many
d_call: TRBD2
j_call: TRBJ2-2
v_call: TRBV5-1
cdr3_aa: CASSRLSGRGIVGELFF
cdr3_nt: TGCGCCAGCAGCCGACTTAGCGGGAGAGGGATCGTCGGGGAGCTGTTTTTT

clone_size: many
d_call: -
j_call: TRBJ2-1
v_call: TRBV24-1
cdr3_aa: CATSDDRTSGVLSSYNEQFF
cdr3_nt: TGTGCCACCAGTGATGACCGGACATCCGGGGTACTCAGCTCCTACAATGAGCAGTTCTTC

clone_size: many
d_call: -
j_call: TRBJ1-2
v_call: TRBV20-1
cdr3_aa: CSAIQGGYGYTF
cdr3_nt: TGCAGTGCAATTCAGGGAGGCTATGGCTACACCTTC

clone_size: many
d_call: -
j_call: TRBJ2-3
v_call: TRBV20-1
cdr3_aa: CSATGSADTQYF
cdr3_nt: TGCAGTGCAACCGGAAGCGCAGATACGCAGTATTTT

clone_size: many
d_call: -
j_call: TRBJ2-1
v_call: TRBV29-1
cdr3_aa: CSVDFPAGYNEQFF
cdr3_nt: TGCAGCGTTGATTTTCCAGCGGGCTACAATGAGCAGTTCTTC

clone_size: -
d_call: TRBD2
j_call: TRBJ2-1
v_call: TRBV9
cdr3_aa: CASAGGPYNEQFF
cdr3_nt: TGTGCCAGCGCGGGAGGCCCGTACAATGAGCAGTTCTTC

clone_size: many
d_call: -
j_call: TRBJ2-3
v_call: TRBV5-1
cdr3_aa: CASSISVTDTQYF
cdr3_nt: TGCGCCAGCAGCATCTCCGTCACAGATACGCAGTATTTT

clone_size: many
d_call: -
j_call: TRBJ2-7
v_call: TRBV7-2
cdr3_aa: CASSLIVVPYEQYF
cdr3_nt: TGTGCCAGCAGCTTAATTGTGGTGCCCTACGAGCAGTACTTC

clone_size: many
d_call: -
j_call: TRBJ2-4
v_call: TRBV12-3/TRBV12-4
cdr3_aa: CASTEGSLAKNIQYF
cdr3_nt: TGTGCCAGCACCGAGGGAAGCCTAGCCAAAAACATTCAGTACTTC

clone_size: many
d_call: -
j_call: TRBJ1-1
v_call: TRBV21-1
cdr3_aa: CASSSSRDKRNTEAFF
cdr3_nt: TGTGCCAGCAGCAGCTCCCGGGACAAAAGGAACACTGAAGCTTTCTTT

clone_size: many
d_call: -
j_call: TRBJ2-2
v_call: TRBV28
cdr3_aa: CASTLYGELFF
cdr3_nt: TGTGCCAGCACCCTGTACGGGGAGCTGTTTTTT

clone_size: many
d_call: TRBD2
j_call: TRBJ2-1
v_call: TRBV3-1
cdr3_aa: CASSPTSGFSYNEQFF
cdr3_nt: TGTGCCAGCAGCCCGACTAGCGGGTTTTCCTACAATGAGCAGTTCTTC

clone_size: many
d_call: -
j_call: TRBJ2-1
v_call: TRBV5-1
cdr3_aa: CASSLEQGTEQFF
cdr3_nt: TGCGCCAGCAGCTTGGAGCAGGGCACAGAGCAGTTCTTC

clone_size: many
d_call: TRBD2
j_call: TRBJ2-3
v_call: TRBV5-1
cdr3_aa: CASSSGTSGRGADTQYF
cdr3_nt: TGCGCCAGCAGCTCCGGGACTAGCGGGAGGGGCGCAGATACGCAGTATTTT

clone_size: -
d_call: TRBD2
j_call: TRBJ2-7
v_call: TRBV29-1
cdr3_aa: CSARAGDYEQYF
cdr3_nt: TGCAGCGCCCGAGCGGGAGACTACGAGCAGTACTTC

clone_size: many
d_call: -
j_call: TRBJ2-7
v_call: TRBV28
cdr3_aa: CASSTSSYEQYF
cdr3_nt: TGTGCCAGCAGTACCTCGTCCTACGAGCAGTACTTC

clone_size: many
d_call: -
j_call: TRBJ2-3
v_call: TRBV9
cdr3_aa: CASSANELRQLTPTDTQYF
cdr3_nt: TGTGCCAGCAGCGCGAACGAGCTCAGACAGCTAACCCCCACAGATACGCAGTATTTT

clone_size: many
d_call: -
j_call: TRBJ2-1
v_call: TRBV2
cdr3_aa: CASREAVGNEQFF
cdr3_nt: TGTGCCAGCAGGGAGGCGGTGGGCAATGAGCAGTTCTTC

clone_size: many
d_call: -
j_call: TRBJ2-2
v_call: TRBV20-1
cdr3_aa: CSARSPRQGGNTGELFF
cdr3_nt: TGCAGTGCTAGAAGCCCCCGACAGGGAGGGAACACCGGGGAGCTGTTTTTT

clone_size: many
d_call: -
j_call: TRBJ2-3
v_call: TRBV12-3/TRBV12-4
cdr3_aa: CASSSSSWRRVGTDTQYF
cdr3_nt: TGTGCCAGCAGTTCCTCTTCGTGGAGGAGAGTCGGCACAGATACGCAGTATTTT

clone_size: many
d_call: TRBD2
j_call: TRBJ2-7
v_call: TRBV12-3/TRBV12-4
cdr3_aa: CASSLEGLAGGEQYF
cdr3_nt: TGTGCCAGCAGTTTAGAGGGACTAGCGGGAGGCGAGCAGTACTTC

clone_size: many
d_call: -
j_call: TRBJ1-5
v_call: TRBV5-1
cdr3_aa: CASSYDSFSNQPQHF
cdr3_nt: TGCGCCAGCAGTTATGACAGTTTCAGCAATCAGCCCCAGCATTTT

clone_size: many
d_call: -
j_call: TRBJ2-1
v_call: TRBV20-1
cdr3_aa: CSARVGLGLGGPGRYNEQFF
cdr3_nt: TGCAGTGCTAGAGTCGGTCTCGGACTAGGGGGGCCCGGGCGCTACAATGAGCAGTTCTTC

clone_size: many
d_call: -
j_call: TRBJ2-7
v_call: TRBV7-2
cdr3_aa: CASSLFPRLSSYEQYF
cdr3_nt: TGTGCCAGCAGCTTATTTCCTCGGCTAAGCTCCTACGAGCAGTACTTC

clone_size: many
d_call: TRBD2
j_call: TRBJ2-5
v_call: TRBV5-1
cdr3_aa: CASSLSSGASGETQYF
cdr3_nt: TGCGCCAGCAGCTTGAGTTCGGGGGCTAGCGGGGAGACCCAGTACTTC

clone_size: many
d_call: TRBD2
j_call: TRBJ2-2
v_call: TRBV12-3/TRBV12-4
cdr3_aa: CASSLASGVRKTGELFF
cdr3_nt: TGTGCCAGCAGTTTAGCTAGCGGGGTACGAAAAACCGGGGAGCTGTTTTTT

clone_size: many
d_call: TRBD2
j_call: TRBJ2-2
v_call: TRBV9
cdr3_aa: CASSKGLAGTTGELFF
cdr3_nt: TGTGCCAGCAGCAAGGGACTAGCGGGAACCACCGGGGAGCTGTTTTTT